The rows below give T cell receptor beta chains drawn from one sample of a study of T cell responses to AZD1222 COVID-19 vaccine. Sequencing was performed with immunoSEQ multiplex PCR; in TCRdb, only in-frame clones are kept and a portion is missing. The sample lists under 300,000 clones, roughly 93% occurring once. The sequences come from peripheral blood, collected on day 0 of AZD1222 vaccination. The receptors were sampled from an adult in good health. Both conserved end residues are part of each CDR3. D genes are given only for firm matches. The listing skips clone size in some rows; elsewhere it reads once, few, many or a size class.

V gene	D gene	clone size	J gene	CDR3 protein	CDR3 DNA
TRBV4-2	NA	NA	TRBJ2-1	CASSHMKNEQFF	TGTGCCAGCAGCCATATGAAGAATGAGCAGTTCTTC
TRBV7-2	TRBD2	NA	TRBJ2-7	CASSLDVWGAGTSGTEQYF	TGTGCCAGCAGCTTAGATGTGTGGGGGGCCGGGACTAGCGGGACCGAGCAGTACTTC
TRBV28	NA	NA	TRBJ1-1	CASSFTSGSTEAFF	TGTGCCAGCAGTTTCACTTCAGGTTCCACTGAAGCTTTCTTT
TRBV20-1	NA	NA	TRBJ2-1	CSARDLRRAVF	TGCAGTGCTAGGGACCTACGGCGTGCAGTCTTC
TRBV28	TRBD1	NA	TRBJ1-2	CASSPRGAGGYTF	TGTGCCAGCAGCCCCAGGGGGGCAGGCGGCTACACCTTC
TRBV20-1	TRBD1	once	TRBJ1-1	CSARNRGWAFF	TGCAGTGCTAGAAACAGGGGCTGGGCTTTCTTT
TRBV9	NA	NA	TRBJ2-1	CASSVRRNEQFF	TGTGCCAGCAGCGTACGGCGGAATGAGCAGTTCTTC
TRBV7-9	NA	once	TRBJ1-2	CASSLGFGAGRGFGYTF	TGTGCCAGCAGCTTAGGGTTCGGGGCCGGACGGGGGTTTGGCTACACCTTC
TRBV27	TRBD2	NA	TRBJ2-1	CASSLGLAARDEQFF	TGTGCCAGCAGTTTGGGTCTAGCGGCCAGGGATGAGCAGTTCTTC
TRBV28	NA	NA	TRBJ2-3	CASSTNRVDTQYF	TGTGCCAGCAGTACGAACAGGGTCGATACGCAGTATTTT
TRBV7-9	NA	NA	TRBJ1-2	CASSARDDRDYTF	TGTGCCAGCAGCGCCCGGGACGATCGTGACTACACCTTC
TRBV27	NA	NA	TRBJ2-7	CASSFLGAGEQYF	TGTGCCAGCAGTTTTCTAGGGGCGGGTGAGCAGTACTTC
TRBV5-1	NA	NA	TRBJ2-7	CASHGGGLLAEQYF	TGCGCCAGCCACGGAGGGGGACTCCTGGCCGAGCAGTACTTC
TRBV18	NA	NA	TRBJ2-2	CASSLSVPTDTGELFF	TGTGCCAGCTCACTATCCGTCCCCACGGACACCGGGGAGCTGTTTTTT
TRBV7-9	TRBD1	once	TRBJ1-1	CASSFRDRQNTEAFF	TGTGCCAGCAGCTTCCGGGACAGACAAAACACTGAAGCTTTCTTT
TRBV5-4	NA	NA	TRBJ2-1	CASKENYYNEQFF	TGTGCCAGCAAAGAGAACTACTACAATGAGCAGTTCTTC
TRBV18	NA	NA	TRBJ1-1	CASSPEMVTEAFF	TGTGCCAGCTCACCGGAGATGGTCACTGAAGCTTTCTTT
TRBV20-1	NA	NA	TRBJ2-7	CSASDQGAYEQYF	TGCAGTGCTAGTGATCAGGGAGCCTACGAGCAGTACTTC
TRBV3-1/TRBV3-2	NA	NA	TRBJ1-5	CASSHLGEPQHF	TGTGCCAGCAGCCACCTAGGGGAGCCCCAGCATTTT
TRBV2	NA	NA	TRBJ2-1	CASTQRDEQFF	TGTGCCAGCACTCAAAGGGATGAGCAGTTCTTC
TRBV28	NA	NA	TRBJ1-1	CASSLPRNTEAFF	TGTGCCAGCAGTTTGCCCAGAAACACTGAAGCTTTCTTT
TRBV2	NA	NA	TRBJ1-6	CASTPNSPLHF	TGTGCCAGCACTCCCAATTCACCCCTCCACTTT
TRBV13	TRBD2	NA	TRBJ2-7	CASSLRGSGRAEQYF	TGTGCCAGCAGCTTAAGGGGTAGCGGGAGGGCCGAGCAGTACTTC
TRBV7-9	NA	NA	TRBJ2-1	CASSPSFSEQFF	TGTGCCAGCAGCCCCAGTTTCAGCGAGCAGTTCTTC
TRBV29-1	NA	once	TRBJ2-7	CSVGRSSYEQYF	TGCAGCGTTGGGCGCAGCTCCTACGAGCAGTACTTC
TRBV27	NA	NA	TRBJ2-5	CASKHGSGETQYF	TGTGCCAGCAAGCACGGGAGCGGGGAGACCCAGTACTTC
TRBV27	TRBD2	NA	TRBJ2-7	CASRGTSGSRVPEQYF	TGTGCCAGCAGGGGGACTAGCGGGAGTAGGGTACCCGAGCAGTACTTC
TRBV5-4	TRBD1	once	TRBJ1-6	CASSLQGASSPLHF	TGTGCCAGCAGCTTGCAGGGGGCGAGCTCACCCCTCCACTTT
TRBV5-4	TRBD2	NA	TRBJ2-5	CASSLISGLETQYF	TGTGCCAGCAGCTTGATTAGCGGGTTAGAGACCCAGTACTTC
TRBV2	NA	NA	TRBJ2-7	CASRRGGGVNEQYF	TGTGCCAGCAGAAGGGGAGGGGGCGTCAACGAGCAGTACTTC
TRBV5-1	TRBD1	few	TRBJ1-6	CASSLQGANSPLHF	TGCGCCAGCAGCTTGCAGGGGGCGAATTCACCCCTCCACTTT
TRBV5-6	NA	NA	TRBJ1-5	CASSQSTPQHF	TGTGCCAGCAGCCAGAGTACCCCCCAGCATTTT
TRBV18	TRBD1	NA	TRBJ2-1	CASSPRTGGYNEQFF	TGTGCCAGCTCACCCCGGACAGGCGGCTACAATGAGCAGTTCTTC
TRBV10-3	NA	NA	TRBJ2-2	CAISHPGLNTGELFF	TGTGCCATCAGTCACCCGGGACTTAACACCGGGGAGCTGTTTTTT
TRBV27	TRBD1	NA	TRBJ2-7	CASSRTGRVYEQYF	TGTGCCAGCAGTAGGACAGGCCGGGTCTACGAGCAGTACTTC
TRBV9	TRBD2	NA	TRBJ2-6	CASSPTGGRALFRTGANVLTF	TGTGCCAGCAGCCCCACTGGGGGGAGGGCCCTCTTTCGCACTGGGGCCAACGTCCTGACTTTC
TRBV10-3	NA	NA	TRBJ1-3	CAIKEGGSSGNTIYF	TGTGCCATCAAGGAGGGCGGTAGCTCTGGAAACACCATATATTTT
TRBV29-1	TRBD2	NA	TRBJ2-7	CSVGLGLAGREQYF	TGCAGCGTTGGGCTGGGACTAGCGGGGAGGGAGCAGTACTTC
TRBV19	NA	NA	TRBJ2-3	CASSSRQGGTDTQYF	TGTGCCAGTAGTAGCCGACAGGGAGGAACAGATACGCAGTATTTT
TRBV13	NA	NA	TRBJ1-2	CASSLPGNYGYTF	TGTGCCAGCAGCCTCCCTGGCAACTATGGCTACACCTTC
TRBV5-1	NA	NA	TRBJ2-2	CASSSDQANTGELFF	TGCGCCAGCAGCTCAGACCAGGCGAACACCGGGGAGCTGTTTTTT
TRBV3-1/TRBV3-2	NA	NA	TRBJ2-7	CASSQVRYEQYF	TGTGCCAGCAGCCAAGTACGATACGAGCAGTACTTC
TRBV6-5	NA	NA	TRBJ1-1	CASSYHMDINTEAFF	TGTGCCAGCAGTTACCATATGGACATAAACACTGAAGCTTTCTTT
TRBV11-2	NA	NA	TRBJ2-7	CASSPVRDGPNQVHEQYF	TGTGCCAGCAGCCCCGTCCGGGACGGCCCCAACCAGGTCCACGAGCAGTACTTC
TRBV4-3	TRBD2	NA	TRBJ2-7	CASSQGAGTSSYEQYF	TGCGCCAGCAGCCAAGGGGCAGGGACTAGCTCCTACGAGCAGTACTTC
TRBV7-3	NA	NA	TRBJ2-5	CASSLQGEGTQYF	TGTGCCAGCAGCTTACAGGGAGAGGGGACCCAGTACTTC
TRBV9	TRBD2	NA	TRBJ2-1	CASSATSGGIDEQFF	TGTGCCAGCAGCGCTACTAGCGGGGGGATAGATGAGCAGTTCTTC
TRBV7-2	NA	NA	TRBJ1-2	CASSLELYGYTF	TGTGCCAGCAGCTTAGAATTGTATGGCTACACCTTC
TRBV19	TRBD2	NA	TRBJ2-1	CASSLASGFRGNEQFF	TGTGCCAGTAGTTTGGCTAGCGGGTTCCGGGGGAATGAGCAGTTCTTC
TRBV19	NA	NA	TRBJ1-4	CASIGLRADNEKLFF	TGTGCCAGCATAGGCCTCAGGGCGGATAATGAAAAACTGTTTTTT
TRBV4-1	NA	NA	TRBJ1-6	CASSRGDSPLHF	TGCGCCAGCAGCAGGGGGGATTCACCCCTCCACTTT
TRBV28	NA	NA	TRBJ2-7	CASSPPAPYEQYF	TGTGCCAGCAGTCCCCCAGCTCCCTACGAGCAGTACTTC
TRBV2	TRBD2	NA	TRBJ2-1	CASNSWRGGRDEQFF	TGTGCCAGCAATAGCTGGCGGGGGGGCCGCGATGAGCAGTTCTTC
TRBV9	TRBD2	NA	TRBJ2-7	CASSSGTSGYEQYF	TGTGCCAGCAGCTCCGGGACTAGCGGCTACGAGCAGTACTTC
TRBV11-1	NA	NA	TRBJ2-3	CASSLSGAWTTDTQYF	TGTGCCAGCAGCCTCTCGGGGGCTTGGACCACAGATACGCAGTATTTT
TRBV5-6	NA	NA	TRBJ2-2	CASSFQGPGELFF	TGTGCCAGCAGCTTCCAGGGACCCGGGGAGCTGTTTTTT
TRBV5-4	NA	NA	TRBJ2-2	CASSFSQNTGELFF	TGTGCCAGCAGCTTCAGCCAGAACACCGGGGAGCTGTTTTTT
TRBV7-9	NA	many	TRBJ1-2	CASSLDPGAGYTF	TGTGCCAGCAGCTTAGATCCAGGGGCTGGCTACACCTTC
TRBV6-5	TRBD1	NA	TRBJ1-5	CASSYGGGDQPQHF	TGTGCCAGCAGTTACGGAGGGGGCGATCAGCCCCAGCATTTT